This T cell receptor beta chain originates from a study of human T cells and chemical hapten exposure (dated by TCRdb to the early 2020s). In the study overall: For sensitization, 2% DPC in acetone was applied to a roughly 2 cm by roughly 2 cm area of upper inner arm skin. Blood for TCR sequencing was provided by twenty-nine alopecia patients at one to four time points (pre-sensitization, 2, 6 and 24 weeks). The libraries were sequenced as a pool, and the TCR yield per sample differed mostly because of small variations in library volumes within the pool. Patch testing was performed on the upper back with Finn chambers containing 0.01% DPC, and the patch tests were scored after 6 days according to International Contact Dermatitis Research Group standards. Throughout the roughly 24-week study period, patients were also given weekly therapeutic DPC doses on the scalp. Blood samples were taken from patients before sensitization (week 0) and then at 2, 6 and about 24 weeks after DPC sensitization. Peripheral blood TCR repertoire changes were tracked in vivo in alopecia patients during primary and secondary sensitization to the hapten diphenylcyclopropenone (DPC). Alopecia areata with under or over 50% scalp involvement, alopecia totalis and alopecia universalis were represented in the patient cohort, which was mostly female.

The time point label of this sample denotes: pre-sensitization, week 0. The treatment or condition tag for this specimen amounts to: therapeutic diphenylcyclopropenone sensitization with weekly scalp DPC. Blood at each patch-test visit was drawn before the patch test was applied. Patients were considered eligible if aged 18 to 70, diagnosed with alopecia and deemed suitable for DPC therapy, and patients were excluded if pregnant. Total RNA was extracted from unfractionated whole blood that had been collected in Tempus Blood RNA tubes. The CDR3 starts with the cysteine, ends with the phenylalanine, and has 14 residues. Of all the DNA, just the CDR3 is kept, 42 bases in frame from base 1. Trimming at the junction amounts to 0 bases on V and 1 base on J, and the germline ends lie 6 bases apart. According to the germline V gene, CDR1 reads SGDLS and CDR2 reads YYNGEE. The paper's findings and limits, for the study overall: DPC sensitization did not change the number of TCRs with a frequency above 1 in 1000, and there was no evidence of changes in global repertoire structure. Alopecia, a presumed autoimmune disease, was present in all patients, so the immune response of the patients might differ from that of healthy individuals. After repeated subsampling, the strength of the expansion versus patch-test correlation and the threshold at which it became significant changed. A positive correlation was found between the number of PT1 expanded TCRs and patch test score, with significance reached at thresholds 8, 16 and 32 but not 4. Compared with pre-sensitization or healthy control sets, expanded TCRs formed significantly more large CDR3 similarity clusters, which is consistent with antigen-driven responses.

Libraries came from RACE. Sequencing relied on a NextSeq 500. During library preparation, unique molecular identifiers were attached to individual cDNA molecules so that TCRs could be counted quantitatively and reproducibly. From each blood RNA sample, both TCR alpha and TCR beta chains were sequenced. As for how the authors treated the data: A median of around 100,000 TCRs per sample was observed, with a range of 23,224 to 690,600. The Decombinator software suite was used to annotate the V, J and CDR3 of the TCR reads. Every sample was subsampled to the same number of TCRs (28,000) for the PS versus PT1 abundance plots. TCRs were defined as expanded if absent before sensitization and observed at least eight times at the 2-week time point. The public reads were reanalyzed by TCRdb: fastp trimming at Q25, MiXCR alignment, in-frame beta chains only. Rows are unified per CDR3 protein, each entry keeping the most common DNA and genes. TCRdb's processing, not the authors', yielded these V and J calls. The sample yields 84,000 or so distinct CDR3 sequences; over 6.5% were counted once. The ten largest account for 2.5% to 3% of the sample.

For this clonotype: Its target antigen remains unknown. Within one base of it there is no much larger clone, and no base qualities were kept.

The chain employs TRBV9 and TRBJ2-3; confidence is insufficient to name the D gene. The material was whole blood, obtained in connection with sensitization to the hapten diphenylcyclopropenone (DPC). The sequence was collected from a man between 40 and 49 years old with alopecia areata. Some clones in this sample may be carry-over from other donors' samples. CDR3 region: CASSVDLGTDTQYF. The nucleotide sequence is TGTGCCAGCAGCGTAGATTTGGGCACAGATACGCAGTATTTT.